One sample yielded the 28 T cell receptor beta chains listed below, sequenced in a study of T-cell memory formation after mild COVID-19 (TCRdb year 2021). Library generation was performed with 5' RACE. The instrument given in TCRdb is Illumina NovaSeq 6000. TCRdb itself trimmed the public reads at Q25 with fastp, ran MiXCR and retained productive beta chains. Each record represents a unique CDR3 protein, reported with the most common genes and DNA among its rows. A total of 550,000 to 700,000 distinct CDR3 sequences appear in this sample, roughly 17% of them only once. The top ten clones comprise around 12% of the sample. The sample taken for sequencing was PBMCs or a T cell subset sorted from them (not recorded which). These receptors were obtained from an adult woman who had mild COVID-19 (a few samples of this study predate the infection). The sample titles of this study are shuffled in the database, so cell type and time point are left out; the donor was told from shared clones.

This clonotype was counted between two and nine times. The chain is built from TRBV12-3 or TRBV12-4 and TRBJ1-2, with a possible D match to TRBD1 (6 bases). The germline V and J ends were trimmed by 3 bases and 6 bases, with 11 bases remaining between them. The CDR3 consists of 13 residues. CDR3 amino acids: CASSFGHRDGYTF. CDR3 DNA: TGTGCCAGCAGTTTTGGCCACAGGGATGGCTACACCTTC.

There are a few counts of this clonotype. The CDR3 here is CASSLYSFHEQYF. CDR3 DNA sequence: TGTGCCAGCAGTTTGTACAGCTTCCACGAGCAGTACTTC. The chain is built from TRBV12-3 or TRBV12-4 and TRBJ2-7; D remains unclear. V shed 3 bases and J shed 5 bases, with 11 bases lying between them. This CDR3 is built from 13 residues.

The chain couples TRBV7-9 to TRBJ2-7, with 11 bases identical to TRBD2. Germline CDR1 reads SEHNR; CDR2 reads FQNEAQ (reference sequence). The CDR3 is made up of 15 amino acids. The J segment lost 4 bases and the V segment lost 5 bases, leaving 7 bases of the junction unmatched. The CDR3 bases are TGTGCCAGCAGCCCGACTAGCGGGATGGATTACGAGCAGTACTTC. Its protein is CASSPTSGMDYEQYF. The variable domain in full, with the rest retrieved from reference TRBV7-9 and TRBJ2-7, is DTGVSQNPRHKITKRGQNVTFRCDPISEHNRLYWYRQTLGQGPEFLTYFQNEAQLEKSRLLSDRFSAERPKGSFSTLEIQRTEQGDSAMYLCASSPTSGMDYEQYFGPGTRLTVT.

This clonotype came up a few times. The CDR3, as DNA: TGTGCCAGTGGGGCGGCCGTCTCCTACAATGAGCAGTTCTTC. It codes for CASGAAVSYNEQFF. The chain uses TRBV2 and TRBJ2-1; the D gene is possibly TRBD1 (5 bases). Trimming shortened V by 9 bases and J by 0 bases, and 12 bases separated the two germline ends. Looked up from germline, CDR1 is SNHLY and CDR2 is FYNNEI. The CDR3 extends over 14 amino acids.

In its sample, this clonotype was seen a few times. This chain links TRBV20-1 with TRBJ1-1, with TRBD1 matching 7 bases. V lost 0 bases to trimming and J lost 0 bases; unmatched junction nucleotides: 7. Germline-derived CDR1 and CDR2 are DFQATT and SNEGSKA (reference sequence). The CDR3 is 16 residues long. The CDR3 DNA sequence: TGCAGTGCTAGAGATTTGACAGGGACCATGAACACTGAAGCTTTCTTT. The encoded protein is CSARDLTGTMNTEAFF.

The sample holds a few counts of this clonotype. The V and J genes are TRBV19 and TRBJ2-7, with D perhaps being TRBD1 or TRBD2 (5 bases each). V lost 8 bases, J lost 2 bases, and 19 bases lay in between. The CDR3 has 15 amino acids. Germline V gives CDR1 LNHDA, CDR2 SQIVND (reference sequence). The CDR3, as DNA: TGTGCCAGTTCCAATTCTGGGGGTACCACCTACGAGCAGTACTTC. Translation: CASSNSGGTTYEQYF.

This clonotype was counted at least ten times. This chain joins TRBV11-2 and TRBJ1-1; TRBD1 matches at 9 bases. The ends lost 1 base at V and 0 bases at J; junction bases unmatched: 6. CDR3 length: 17 residues. The germline CDR1 and CDR2 sequences are SGHAT and FQNNGV. CDR3 bases: TGTGCCAGCAGCTTAGGGGGGACAGGGCCTATGAACACTGAAGCTTTCTTT. This sequence encodes CASSLGGTGPMNTEAFF.

This clonotype was counted only a few times. The chain is built from TRBV3-1 and TRBJ1-2; D possibly corresponds to TRBD1 (5 bases). Per germline, CDR1 LGHDT and CDR2 YNNKEL (reference sequence). The V gene lost 2 bases and the J gene lost 2 bases, with 12 bases spanning the gap. CDR3 length equals 15 residues. CDR3 sequence reads: CASSQPGAGNYGYTF. The CDR3 DNA is TGTGCCAGCAGCCAACCTGGGGCAGGGAACTATGGCTACACCTTC.

The J gene is TRBJ2-2, the V gene TRBV2; weak D call: TRBD1 (7 bases). The V end was cut by 4 bases, the J end by 4 bases, with 10 bases between. The CDR3 loop spans 14 amino acids. Germline V gives CDR1 SNHLY, CDR2 FYNNEI. The CDR3 coding sequence is TGTGCCAGCAGTGTGGAGGGGGCCACCGGGGAGCTGTTTTTT. This encodes CASSVEGATGELFF.

This clonotype has only one observation. The chain recombines TRBV10-3 with TRBJ2-2; perhaps TRBD1 as D (6 bases). Trimming shortened V by 10 bases and J by 1 base, and 13 bases separated the two germline ends. Germline V gene sequence: CDR1 ENHRY, CDR2 SYGVKD. The CDR3 is made up of 14 amino acids. The CDR3 nucleotides read TGTGCCACCGAGCCGGGACAGAACACCGGGGAGCTGTTTTTT. This encodes CATEPGQNTGELFF.

This clonotype was seen at least ten times. A junction boundary mismatches the germline segment, possibly from a read error. The gene calls are TRBV5-1 and TRBJ2-7; 11 nucleotides agree with TRBD1. The germline V gene has CDR1 SGHRS and CDR2 YFSETQ. The CDR3 contains 14 residues. CDR3 bases: TGTGCCAGCAGTCCCGGACAGGGGGCTGGCGAGCAGTACTTC. Translated: CASSPGQGAGEQYF.

This clonotype was seen more than once but under ten times. This chain links TRBV7-9 with TRBJ1-2, with D hard to call. The CDR3 runs 15 residues. V lost 1 base, J lost 0 bases, and 9 bases lay in between. Germline-derived CDR1 and CDR2 are SEHNR and FQNEAQ (reference sequence). CDR3 region: CASSLGPSANYGYTF. In nucleotides, the CDR3 is TGTGCCAGCAGCTTAGGGCCGAGCGCTAACTATGGCTACACCTTC.

The V and J genes are TRBV18 and TRBJ1-3, with 7 bases identical to TRBD1. The CDR3 runs to 16 residues. V lost 3 bases to trimming and J lost 0 bases; unmatched junction nucleotides: 5. Germline lookup yields CDR1 KGHSH and CDR2 LQKENI. The CDR3 region has the DNA TGTGCCAGCTCACCCGACAGGGCGAGCTCTGGAAACACCATATATTTT. Protein sequence: CASSPDRASSGNTIYF.

CDR3 region: CASSQNPGTPGELFF. The CDR3 DNA reads as TGCGCCAGCAGCCAAAACCCAGGGACCCCCGGGGAGCTGTTTTTT. This chain links TRBV5-1 with TRBJ2-2; D might be TRBD1 or TRBD2, each matching 5 bases. Trimming pared 4 bases from V and 6 bases from J, leaving 16 bases between. Looked up from germline, CDR1 is SGHRS and CDR2 is YFSETQ. This CDR3 is 15 amino acids long.

The chain combines TRBV20-1 with TRBJ1-2; TRBD1 aligns across 10 bases. This CDR3 region has 12 residues. Germline V CDR1 and CDR2: DFQATT, SNEGSKA (reference sequence). The J segment lost 7 bases and the V segment lost 6 bases, leaving 5 bases of the junction unmatched. The DNA of the CDR3 is TGCAGTGCCTTCGGGGACAGGGGTGGCTACACCTTC. This codes for CSAFGDRGGYTF.

The genes are TRBV6-5 and TRBJ1-4; 7 nucleotides match TRBD1. CDR3 length: 16 amino acids. The junction had 6 bases not matched to a gene; V was cut back by 0 bases and J by 5 bases. The germline V gene has CDR1 MNHEY and CDR2 SVGAGI. The DNA of the CDR3 is TGTGCCAGCAGTTACTCAAGTGGACAGGTCAATGAAAAACTGTTTTTT. This encodes CASSYSSGQVNEKLFF.

There are a few counts of this clonotype. The chain carries TRBV5-1 and TRBJ2-3, with TRBD2 as a possible D gene (5 bases). The CDR3 has 16 residues. CDR1 is SGHRS, CDR2 YFSETQ, per germline. Trimming left V 0 bases short and J 0 bases short, with 11 bases between. In DNA form, the CDR3 reads TGCGCCAGCAGCTTGGCTAGCAGCTCTAGCACAGATACGCAGTATTTT. The encoded protein is CASSLASSSSTDTQYF.

The chain recombines TRBV9 with TRBJ2-3; perhaps TRBD2 as D (6 bases). From germline, CDR1 is SGDLS and CDR2 YYNGEE. V was clipped by 4 bases and J by 4 bases, with 22 bases between them. This CDR3 is built from 17 residues. CDR3 protein: CASSPYSSVWVADTQYF. CDR3 DNA sequence: TGTGCCAGCAGCCCGTATTCTAGCGTTTGGGTCGCAGATACGCAGTATTTT.

J is TRBJ2-2 and V is TRBV5-6, with TRBD1 identical over 9 bases. J gave up 5 bases and V 1 base, and 18 bases lay outside the gene matches. From germline, CDR1 is SGHDT and CDR2 YYEEEE. The CDR3 totals 20 residues. DNA for the CDR3: TGTGCCAGCAGCTTGATAGGACAGGGGCGACAGTGGAGTGGGACCGGGGAGCTGTTTTTT. It specifies CASSLIGQGRQWSGTGELFF.

This chain connects TRBV29-1 to TRBJ2-3; 10 bases map to TRBD2. CDR3 length: 13 residues. Germline V gene sequence: CDR1 SQVTM, CDR2 ANQGSEA. Trimming cost V 6 bases and J 4 bases; bases outside gene matches: 4. The DNA for the CDR3 is TGCAGCGTCGAGCGGGGGGGCTCAGATACGCAGTATTTT. It specifies CSVERGGSDTQYF.

The genes are TRBV5-6 and TRBJ2-6; D not certain. CDR3 size: 15 residues. Germline V gene sequence: CDR1 SGHDT, CDR2 YYEEEE. Trimming removed 3 bases from V and 0 bases from J, with 7 bases in between. This CDR3 reads CASSWWGSGANVLTF. The CDR3 nucleotides read TGTGCCAGCAGCTGGTGGGGCTCTGGGGCCAACGTCCTGACTTTC. The whole variable domain, remainder taken from reference TRBV5-6 and TRBJ2-6, is DAGVTQSPTHLIKTRGQQVTLRCSPKSGHDTVSWYQQALGQGPQFIFQYYEEEERQRGNFPDRFSGHQFPNYSSELNVNALLLGDSALYLCASSWWGSGANVLTFGAGSRLTVL.

This chain joins TRBV5-1 and TRBJ2-2, with TRBD1 matching over 7 bases. This CDR3 contains 16 residues. The J segment lost 8 bases and the V segment lost 0 bases, leaving 10 bases of the junction unmatched. CDR1 and CDR2 from the germline V gene are SGHRS and YFSETQ. The CDR3 loop is CASSLDGTAFNGELFF. Written as DNA, the CDR3 is TGCGCCAGCAGCTTGGACGGGACAGCCTTTAATGGGGAGCTGTTTTTT. Filled out from reference TRBV5-1 and TRBJ2-2, the complete variable domain reads KAGVTQTPRYLIKTRGQQVTLSCSPISGHRSVSWYQQTPGQGLQFLFEYFSETQRNKGNFPGRFSGRQFSNSRSEMNVSTLELGDSALYLCASSLDGTAFNGELFFGEGSRLTVL.

The chain carries TRBV29-1 and TRBJ2-3; D gene unclear. This CDR3 has 15 amino acids. Germline lookup yields CDR1 SQVTM and CDR2 ANQGSEA. The V and J ends lost 1 base and 6 bases respectively, with 17 bases between them. The CDR3 reads CSVEASANLLDTQYF. CDR3 nucleotides: TGCAGCGTTGAAGCCTCAGCGAACCTTCTGGATACGCAGTATTTT.

V and J are TRBV6-6 and TRBJ2-7; D assignment may be TRBD1 or TRBD2 (5 bases each). The CDR3 is 13 residues long. The ends were cut back, 0 bases at V and 5 bases at J, with 8 bases in the middle. Germline CDR1 and CDR2: MNHNY and SVGAGI (reference sequence). CDR3 DNA sequence: TGTGCCAGCAGTTACTCAAGGGGACACGAGCAGTACTTC. Residues: CASSYSRGHEQYF.

The table lists this clonotype with a few counts. The J gene is TRBJ2-7, the V gene TRBV7-2, with 8 bases that match TRBD1. This CDR3 has 13 amino acids. Germline V gives CDR1 SGHTA, CDR2 FQGNSA. The trim removed 4 bases at V and 6 bases at J, leaving 5 bases unmatched. CDR3: CASSSTGVGEQYF. As DNA, the CDR3 is TGTGCCAGCAGCTCGACAGGGGTGGGCGAGCAGTACTTC. Full variable domain (outside the CDR3, taken from reference TRBV7-2 and TRBJ2-7): GAGVSQSPSNKVTEKGKDVELRCDPISGHTALYWYRQSLGQGLEFLIYFQGNSAPDKSGLPSDRFSAERTGGSVSTLTIQRTQQEDSAVYLCASSSTGVGEQYFGPGTRLTVT.

Only a few counts were recorded for this clonotype. The V call is TRBV6-2 or TRBV6-3, the J call TRBJ2-1; maybe TRBD2 (6 bases). The germline gives CDR1 MNHEY, CDR2 SVGEGT. This CDR3 spans 14 amino acids. Trimming removed 4 bases from V and 16 bases from J, with 23 bases in between. The CDR3 here is CASSSYSGGAWRFF. DNA of the CDR3: TGTGCCAGCAGTTCTTATAGCGGTGGGGCCTGGAGATTCTTC.

This clonotype has only a few counts. The chain joins TRBV6-5 to TRBJ2-5; D gene ambiguous. The germline CDR1 and CDR2 sequences are MNHEY and SVGAGI. This CDR3 comprises 13 residues. The ends were cut back, 6 bases at V and 4 bases at J, with 12 bases in the middle. The chain's CDR3 is CASRWAQIETQYF. The CDR3 DNA is TGTGCCAGCAGATGGGCTCAGATAGAGACCCAGTACTTC.

This clonotype was detected many times. The chain combines TRBV5-6 with TRBJ2-5; D is unclear. CDR1 SGHDT and CDR2 YYEEEE come from the germline V gene. This CDR3 region has 14 residues. The V end lost 2 bases, the J end lost 2 bases, and 10 bases lay between the germline ends. The CDR3 DNA is TGTGCCAGCAGCTTCGTCCTGGAACAAGAGACCCAGTACTTC. Translating it yields CASSFVLEQETQYF.